This T cell receptor beta chain is drawn from a study of OX40 agonist ivuxolimab in advanced cancers. Assay: immunoSEQ multiplex PCR; the TCRdb copy retains only in-frame clones and omits some. The sample includes over 100,000 clones, about 93% of them seen just once. Sequencing used CD4+ or CD8+ T cells sorted from blood, obtained in a trial of the OX40 agonist ivuxolimab. The clonotype was recovered from an adult with an advanced solid tumor such as melanoma, head and neck, liver or kidney cancer.

The DNA of the CDR3 is TGTGCCAGTCACGGATTCTACAATGAGCAGTTCTTC. Translation gives CASHGFYNEQFF. This chain connects TRBV6-5 to TRBJ2-1, with no clear D. V lost 9 bases and J 3 bases, leaving 9 bases between the germline ends. Germline V CDR1 and CDR2: MNHEY, SVGAGI. The CDR3 loop spans 12 amino acids.